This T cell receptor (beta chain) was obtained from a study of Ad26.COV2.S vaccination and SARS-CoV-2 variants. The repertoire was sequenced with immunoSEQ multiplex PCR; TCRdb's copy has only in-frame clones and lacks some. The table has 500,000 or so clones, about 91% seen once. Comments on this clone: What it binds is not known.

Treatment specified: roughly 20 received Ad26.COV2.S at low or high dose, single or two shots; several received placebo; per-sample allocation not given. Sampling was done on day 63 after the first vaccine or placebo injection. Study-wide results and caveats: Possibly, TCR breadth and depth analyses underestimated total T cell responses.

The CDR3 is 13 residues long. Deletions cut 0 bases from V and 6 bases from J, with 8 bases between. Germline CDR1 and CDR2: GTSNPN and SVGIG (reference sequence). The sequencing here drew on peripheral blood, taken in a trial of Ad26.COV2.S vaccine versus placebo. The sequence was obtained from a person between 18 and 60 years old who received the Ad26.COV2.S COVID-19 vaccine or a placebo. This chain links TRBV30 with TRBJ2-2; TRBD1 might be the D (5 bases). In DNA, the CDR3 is TGTGCCTGGAGTGTATTCAGGGCCGGGGAGCTGTTTTTT. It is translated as CAWSVFRAGELFF.